One sample yielded the 3 T cell receptor beta chains listed below, sequenced in a study of T cell changes during pregnancy in multiple sclerosis. The method was immunoSEQ multiplex PCR; TCRdb's version includes in-frame clones alone and lacks a portion of them. Among 85,000 to 100,000 clones, about 92% were seen once, and the ten largest hold about 1.6%. Material: peripheral blood, obtained in the first trimester of pregnancy. The source of these receptors is a female donor with multiple sclerosis, enrolled in a pregnancy study.

This chain uses TRBV7-9 with TRBJ2-1; D is unresolved. The CDR3 loop spans 15 amino acids. Germline CDR1 SEHNR, CDR2 FQNEAQ (reference sequence). Trimming stripped 3 bases from V and 5 bases from J, with 14 bases between. This chain's CDR3 is CASSFGPASNNEQFF. In DNA form, the CDR3 reads TGTGCCAGCAGCTTTGGGCCCGCCTCTAACAATGAGCAGTTCTTC. Complete variable domain (other parts from reference TRBV7-9 and TRBJ2-1): DTGVSQNPRHKITKRGQNVTFRCDPISEHNRLYWYRQTLGQGPEFLTYFQNEAQLEKSRLLSDRFSAERPKGSFSTLEIQRTEQGDSAMYLCASSFGPASNNEQFFGPGTRLTVL.

The V call is TRBV5-1, the J call TRBJ2-7, with 8 bases identical to TRBD1. Looked up from germline, CDR1 is SGHRS and CDR2 is YFSETQ. The CDR3 has 16 residues. Losses at the gene ends were 3 bases for V and 5 bases for J; bases not matched to a gene: 13. The CDR3 sequence: CASSSDRDRIVNEQYF. CDR3 coding DNA: TGCGCCAGCAGCTCGGACCGGGACAGGATTGTCAACGAGCAGTACTTC.

J is TRBJ1-1 and V is TRBV29-1, with D unresolved. CDR3 size: 15 residues. V was clipped by 4 bases and J by 2 bases, with 17 bases between them. Germline CDR1 SQVTM, CDR2 ANQGSEA. This CDR3 reads CSVGWPLRGNTEAFF. The DNA of the CDR3 is TGCAGCGTTGGATGGCCCCTCCGAGGAAACACTGAAGCTTTCTTT.